This T cell receptor (beta chain) was captured by sequencing in a study of human versus mouse CDR3 diversity and MHC coevolution. Whole-study context: The immunoSEQ assay reportedly detects one in 200,000 T cells.

Findings and caveats of the study: Among all groups, most of the three human donors showed least clonal inequality. iCHAO1 estimated the human TCR beta repertoire at 1.5 million to 2 million clonotypes. Mice had fewer CDR3 deletions and insertions than humans on average.

TCRdb's table, derived via immunoSEQ multiplex PCR, lists solely in-frame clones and lacks some. The sample records about 77,000 clones, roughly 90% being singletons. As to this clone: Its specificity is unknown.

The CDR3 totals 15 residues. V was trimmed by 1 base and J by 6 bases, leaving 13 bases between them. CDR1 and CDR2 (germline): KGHSH, LQKENI. Material: naive CD4+ T cells from blood. Noted subset: CD45RO-negative CD62L-positive naive CD4 T cells. The sequence came from a person aged 30-69 years in good health. The chain uses TRBV18 and TRBJ1-5; no reliable D call. The CDR3 region has the DNA TGTGCCAGCTCACCACGGGTAGTGGACTCTCAGCCCCAGCATTTT. Translation gives CASSPRVVDSQPQHF.